The 6 T cell receptor beta chains given below trace back to one sample, sequenced in a study of response to subunit inactivated influenza vaccine. MiXCR, run by TCRdb on the RT-PCR reads, gives a single entry per CDR3 protein. The data contain about 520,000 distinct CDR3 sequences, approximately 7.2% of them singletons. This sample comprised PBMCs from blood, obtained around 2 years after vaccination. The receptors originated from a man between 50 and 70 years old who received an inactivated influenza vaccine.

Ten or more counts support this clonotype. V and J are TRBV12-3 or TRBV12-4 and TRBJ2-7; D uncertain. The CDR3 length is 14 residues. With 6 bases removed from V and 1 base from J, the gap between germline ends came to 13 bases. The CDR3 reads CASSAPAPSYEQYF. CDR3 DNA sequence: TGTGCCAGCAGCGCCCCTGCGCCATCCTACGAGCAGTACTTC.

The sample holds a few counts of this clonotype. The chain links TRBV5-1 to TRBJ1-6; D is possibly TRBD1 (5 bases). The V and J ends lost 1 base and 9 bases respectively, with 14 bases between them. In germline, CDR1 is SGHRS, CDR2 YFSETQ. The CDR3 totals 15 residues. The CDR3 is CASSLSPARGSPLHF. In DNA form, the CDR3 reads TGCGCCAGCAGCTTGTCGCCGGCTAGGGGTTCACCCCTCCACTTT.

Many counts were recorded for this clonotype. The chain joins TRBV28 to TRBJ2-7, with D uncertain. Trimming cost V 2 bases and J 1 base, with 9 bases left between them. The CDR3 totals 14 residues. Germline-derived CDR1 and CDR2 are MDHEN and SYDVKM. The CDR3 nucleotides are TGTGCCAGCAGTTTACGTGGGTTATCCTACGAGCAGTACTTC. It yields the protein CASSLRGLSYEQYF.

This clonotype has a handful of counts. V is TRBV7-2 and J is TRBJ2-5; D not certain. This CDR3 comprises 14 residues. V lost 5 bases, J lost 1 base, and 11 bases lay in between. Germline V gene sequence: CDR1 SGHTA, CDR2 FQGNSA. The CDR3 bases are TGTGCCAGCAGCCCTTCGACTCGCCAAGAGACCCAGTACTTC. Its protein is CASSPSTRQETQYF.

V and J are TRBV28 and TRBJ2-4; D is perhaps TRBD1 or TRBD2 (6 bases each). Trimming took off 2 bases at V and 5 bases at J, with 16 bases between the two ends. CDR1 is MDHEN, CDR2 SYDVKM, per germline. The CDR3 sequence is 16 residues long. The CDR3 DNA reads as TGTGCCAGCAGTTTAGGGGGCTCCGGGGGCCAAAACATTCAGTACTTC. It codes for CASSLGGSGGQNIQYF.

In its sample, this clonotype was seen many times. This chain joins TRBV4-1 and TRBJ1-2; D unresolved. V was pared by 4 bases and J by 4 bases, with 16 bases between. The CDR3 covers 15 residues. In germline, CDR1 is MGHRA, CDR2 YSYEKL. DNA for the CDR3: TGCGCCAGCAGCCTACTCGGATCTGCGCCCTATGGCTACACCTTC. This gives the protein CASSLLGSAPYGYTF.